Below, one TCR beta chain is given with its context. Clones were sequenced by immunoSEQ multiplex PCR, and TCRdb holds only the in-frame ones, with some missing. This sample has roughly 60,000 clones, with 86% found just once. The data belong to a study of glioma-infiltrating T cells after dendritic cell vaccination. The time point was: after dendritic cell vaccination, including at tumor progression/relapse. None of the glioblastoma patients had an isocitrate dehydrogenase mutation. Trimming took 1 base from V and 3 from J, leaving 12 bases between them. The CDR3 runs 16 residues. CDR1 is SGHTA and CDR2 is FQGTGA in the germline V gene.

The J gene is TRBJ1-4, the V gene TRBV7-3; tentative D call: TRBD1 (5 bases). This clonotype was obtained from a human donor with glioblastoma. This specimen consisted of blood, obtained after dendritic cell vaccination. The CDR3 spells CASSLNSPGPNEKLFF. CDR3 coding DNA: TGTGCCAGCAGCTTAAATTCCCCAGGGCCTAATGAAAAACTGTTTTTT.